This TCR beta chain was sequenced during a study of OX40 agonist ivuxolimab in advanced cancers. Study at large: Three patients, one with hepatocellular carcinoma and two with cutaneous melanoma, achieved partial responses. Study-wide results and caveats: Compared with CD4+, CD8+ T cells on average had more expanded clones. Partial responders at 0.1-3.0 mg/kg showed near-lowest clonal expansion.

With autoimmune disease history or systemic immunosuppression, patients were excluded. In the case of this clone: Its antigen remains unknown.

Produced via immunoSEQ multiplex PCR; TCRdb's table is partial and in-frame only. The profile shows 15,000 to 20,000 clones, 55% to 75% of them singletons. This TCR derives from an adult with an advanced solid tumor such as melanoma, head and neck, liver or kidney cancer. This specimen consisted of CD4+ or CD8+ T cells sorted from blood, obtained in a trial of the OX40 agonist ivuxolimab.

The CDR3, as DNA: TGTGCCAGCAGCTCCCCTAGCGGGGGCCCCTCCTACAATGAGCAGTTCTTC. Amino acid sequence: CASSSPSGGPSYNEQFF. J is TRBJ2-1 and V is TRBV13; the match to TRBD2 covers 10 bases. Germline V gives CDR1 PRHDT, CDR2 FYEKMQ (reference sequence). V was pared by 4 bases and J by 0 bases, with 6 bases of the junction left unmatched. The CDR3 sequence is 17 residues long.